This TCR beta chain came from a study of T cell changes during pregnancy in multiple sclerosis. Trimming cost V 2 bases and J 5 bases; bases outside gene matches: 6. The length of the CDR3 is 16 residues. Germline V gene data show CDR1 as SGDLS and CDR2 as YYNGEE. Some clones are missing from TCRdb's copy, which holds only in-frame ones; the method was immunoSEQ multiplex PCR. The repertoire holds 70,000 to 95,000 clones, with approximately 91% as singletons. This specimen was peripheral blood, taken before pregnancy. The receptor was derived from a female donor with multiple sclerosis, enrolled in a pregnancy study. The J gene is TRBJ2-2, the V gene TRBV9; 10 bases are a match to TRBD2. The CDR3 DNA follows: TGTGCCAGCAGCGTCACTAGCGGGGTAGGGACCGGGGAGCTGTTTTTT. It specifies CASSVTSGVGTGELFF.